Presented here are 22 T cell receptor beta chains from one specimen sequenced in a study of cytomegalovirus exposure and HLA in healthy donors. In the PCR, 60 Vbeta and 13 Jbeta primers were used. TCRdb's table, derived via immunoSEQ multiplex PCR, lists solely in-frame clones and lacks some. The data contain approximately 150,000 clones, 70% to 80% of them singletons. Source material: PBMCs. The receptors were sampled from a human donor in good health.

The chain carries TRBV10-3 and TRBJ1-1; weak D call: TRBD1 (5 bases). The length of the CDR3 is 15 residues. Trimming removed 1 base from V and 4 bases from J, with 13 bases in between. CDR1 ENHRY and CDR2 SYGVKD come from the germline V gene. CDR3 sequence: CAISEWQGLGTEAFF. The CDR3 region has the DNA TGTGCCATCAGTGAGTGGCAGGGACTAGGCACTGAAGCTTTCTTT.

The gene calls are TRBV5-1 and TRBJ2-1; 8 bases are shared with TRBD1. Germline V gene data show CDR1 as SGHRS and CDR2 as YFSETQ. V dropped 5 bases and J dropped 3; count of bases not matched to a gene: 4. The CDR3 contains 14 residues. The CDR3 DNA reads as TGCGCCAGCAGTCCAGGGGGCGACTACAATGAGCAGTTCTTC. Amino acids: CASSPGGDYNEQFF.

The chain couples TRBV20-1 to TRBJ1-1; D gene unclear. V lost 3 bases and J lost 4, with 6 bases in between. The CDR3 spans 11 residues. Germline-derived CDR1 and CDR2 are DFQATT and SNEGSKA (reference sequence). The DNA of the CDR3 is TGCAGTGCTAGCAAAGCCACTGAAGCTTTCTTT. This translates into CSASKATEAFF.

The rearrangement links TRBV27 to TRBJ2-7; 7 nucleotides align to TRBD2. Germline V gene sequence: CDR1 MNHEY, CDR2 SMNVEV (reference sequence). The junction had 12 bases not matched to a gene; V was cut back by 5 bases and J by 2 bases. There are 16 residues in the CDR3. CDR3 nucleotides: TGTGCCAGCAGTAGACGACTAGCCCAGGATCCCTACGAGCAGTACTTC. It translates to CASSRRLAQDPYEQYF.

The table lists this clone with a few counts. The chain employs TRBV7-9 and TRBJ2-1; 10 nucleotides align to TRBD2. Germline values: CDR1 SEHNR, CDR2 FQNEAQ (reference sequence). The CDR3 has 16 amino acids. The junction had 8 bases not matched to a gene; V was cut back by 1 base and J by 8 bases. The CDR3 protein is CASSLGGLAIFDEQFF. CDR3 in DNA: TGTGCCAGCAGCTTAGGGGGACTAGCGATTTTCGATGAGCAGTTCTTC.

The chain carries TRBV2 and TRBJ2-7; TRBD2 matches at 7 bases. The germline CDR1 and CDR2 sequences are SNHLY and FYNNEI. V gave up 3 bases and J gave up 5 bases; unmatched junction bases: 7. This CDR3 spans 14 amino acids. CDR3 bases: TGTGCCAGCAGTGAGGGCCTAGCGGTCAACGAGCAGTACTTC. Translating gives CASSEGLAVNEQYF.

This clone was detected only a few times. This chain uses TRBV6-1 with TRBJ2-1; tentatively, D is TRBD1 (6 bases). The CDR3 has 19 residues. CDR1 MNHNS and CDR2 SASEGT come from the germline V gene. V shed 3 bases and J shed 8 bases, with 29 bases lying between them. The CDR3 sequence is CASSEYETVGATTIDEQFF. In nucleotides, the CDR3 is TGTGCCAGCAGTGAGTACGAGACAGTGGGGGCTACCACTATTGATGAGCAGTTCTTC.

The chain is built from TRBV7-2 and TRBJ1-2; D unresolved. Per germline, CDR1 SGHTA and CDR2 FQGNSA. The CDR3 contains 13 residues. V lost 6 bases to trimming and J lost 2 bases, with 10 bases between them. In nucleotides, the CDR3 is TGTGCCAGCAGTTACCACAAAAACTATGGCTACACCTTC. Its protein is CASSYHKNYGYTF.

CDR3 sequence reads: CASSQTENNEQFF. CDR3 coding DNA: TGTGCCAGCAGTCAAACAGAGAACAATGAGCAGTTCTTC. This sequence joins TRBV6-1 and TRBJ2-1, with no clear D. Trimming stripped 5 bases from V and 5 bases from J, with 10 bases between. The germline gives CDR1 MNHNS, CDR2 SASEGT. The CDR3 extends over 13 amino acids.

This chain joins TRBV27 and TRBJ2-7; 11 bases align to TRBD2. The CDR3 consists of 14 residues. Looked up from germline, CDR1 is MNHEY and CDR2 is SMNVEV (reference sequence). The V and J ends lost 4 bases and 4 bases, in that order; junction bases with no gene match: 3. CDR3 DNA sequence: TGTGCCAGCAGTTCCGGGACTAGCGGTTACGAGCAGTACTTC. Translation gives CASSSGTSGYEQYF.

The chain couples TRBV1 to TRBJ2-3; the table's D call, TRBD1, has no DNA check behind it. TRBV1 represents a pseudogene. The CDR3 has 14 amino acids. Written as DNA, the CDR3 is TGCACCAGCAGCCAGAGGAACAGGGGTCGGGGGCAGTATTTT. The encoded protein is CTSSQRNRGRGQYF.

The rearrangement links TRBV6-1 to TRBJ1-1; D is unresolved. Germline CDR1 reads MNHNS; CDR2 reads SASEGT. With 4 bases removed from V and 2 bases from J, the gap between germline ends came to 8 bases. This CDR3 is built from 13 residues. The CDR3 loop reads CASSVHSNTEAFF. The CDR3 nucleotides read TGTGCCAGCAGTGTCCACAGTAACACTGAAGCTTTCTTT.

The chain combines TRBV6-1 with TRBJ2-5; 9 bases match TRBD1. J gave up 4 bases and V 4 bases, and 1 base lay outside the gene matches. This CDR3 is built from 13 residues. Germline CDR1 and CDR2: MNHNS and SASEGT. CDR3: CASSVGQGETQYF. CDR3 nucleotides: TGTGCCAGCAGTGTGGGACAGGGAGAGACCCAGTACTTC.

This clone turned up a few times. The chain has TRBV19 and TRBJ1-5; D not certain. CDR1 and CDR2 (germline): LNHDA, SQIVND (reference sequence). The V gene lost 0 bases and the J gene lost 5 bases, with 2 bases spanning the gap. This CDR3 region has 12 residues. The CDR3 DNA sequence: TGTGCCAGTAGTATAGACGATCAGCCCCAGCATTTT. It yields the protein CASSIDDQPQHF.

Only one count was recorded for this clone. The chain combines TRBV5-6 with TRBJ1-1; D call uncertain. The germline V gene encodes CDR1 SGHDT and CDR2 YYEEEE. Trimming stripped 1 base from V and 7 bases from J, with 5 bases between. This CDR3 has 11 residues. CDR3 sequence reads: CASSLYREAFF. The CDR3, as DNA: TGTGCCAGCAGCTTGTATCGTGAAGCTTTCTTT.

In regard to this clone: The junction departs from germline at one end; a sequencing error may be responsible. The rearrangement links TRBV15 to TRBJ1-2; 7 positions match TRBD1. The CDR3 has 15 amino acids. Germline CDR1 is LNHNV and CDR2 is YYDKDF (reference sequence). The CDR3 sequence: CATSRGGDRVYGYPF. In nucleotides, the CDR3 is TGTGCCACCAGCAGAGGGGGAGACAGGGTTTATGGCTACCCCTTC.

This clone was observed once. J is TRBJ1-4 and V is TRBV7-8; 8 bases map to TRBD1. Trimming cost V 5 bases and J 7 bases; bases outside gene matches: 9. Germline loops: CDR1 SGHVS, CDR2 FQNEAQ. The CDR3 covers 15 residues. CDR3 DNA: TGTGCCAGCAGCAACCAGGGGGCGCGGGGTGAAAAACTGTTTTTT. Translated, it gives CASSNQGARGEKLFF.

A few counts support this clone. The chain joins TRBV7-6 to TRBJ2-7, with 10 bases matching TRBD1. Germline CDR1 and CDR2: SGHVS and FNYEAQ. The V segment lost 5 bases and the J segment 3 bases; nucleotides outside the gene matches: 10. The length of the CDR3 is 16 residues. The CDR3 DNA sequence: TGTGCCAGCAGCGCGACGTCGGGACAGGGGTTCTACGAGCAGTACTTC. Its translation is CASSATSGQGFYEQYF.

A few counts support this clone. CDR3 sequence: CASSQDFRGTGNIQYF. The CDR3 region has the DNA TGTGCCAGCAGCCAAGATTTTCGCGGGACCGGAAACATTCAGTACTTC. This chain connects TRBV4-2 to TRBJ2-4; weak D call: TRBD2 (6 bases). Germline assignment: CDR1 LGHNA and CDR2 YNFKEQ. Trimming shortened V by 0 bases and J by 6 bases, and 15 bases separated the two germline ends. The CDR3 sequence is 16 residues long.

The V gene is TRBV4-2, the J gene TRBJ2-7; D call uncertain. This CDR3 contains 16 residues. Looked up from germline, CDR1 is LGHNA and CDR2 is YNFKEQ. Trimming stripped 0 bases from V and 0 bases from J, with 12 bases between. CDR3 residues: CASSQDGPVRSYEQYF. The CDR3 coding sequence is TGTGCCAGCAGCCAAGATGGTCCCGTGCGCTCCTACGAGCAGTACTTC.

About this clone itself: Other DNA variants within this sample encode the same CDR3. V is TRBV5-1 and J is TRBJ1-5; no firm D call. The germline V gene has CDR1 SGHRS and CDR2 YFSETQ. The V and J ends lost 2 bases and 5 bases respectively, with 8 bases between them. The CDR3 is made up of 13 amino acids. CDR3 DNA sequence: TGCGCCAGCAGCTTAGACGGGGATCAGCCCCAGCATTTT. The encoded protein is CASSLDGDQPQHF.

The chain is built from TRBV11-2 and TRBJ2-7; 9 bases align to TRBD1. The V gene end was trimmed by 4 bases and the J gene end by 5 bases; junction bases not matched to a gene: 15. The CDR3 has 17 residues. Germline V gives CDR1 SGHAT, CDR2 FQNNGV. CDR3 in DNA: TGTGCCAGCAGCTCCTACCGTGGGACAGGGCGTCAACACGAGCAGTACTTC. As protein: CASSSYRGTGRQHEQYF. Variable domain in full (rest from reference TRBV11-2 and TRBJ2-7): EAGVAQSPRYKIIEKRQSVAFWCNPISGHATLYWYQQILGQGPKLLIQFQNNGVVDDSQLPKDRFSAERLKGVDSTLKIQPAKLEDSAVYLCASSSYRGTGRQHEQYFGPGTRLTVT.